The 15 T cell receptor beta chains listed next were all sequenced from one sample in a study of cytomegalovirus exposure and HLA in healthy donors. Both 60 Vbeta primers and 13 Jbeta primers went into the PCR. Assay: immunoSEQ multiplex PCR; the TCRdb copy retains only in-frame clones and omits some. The repertoire includes roughly 140,000 clones, approximately 84% of them detected once, and roughly 9.9% sits in the top ten. The sample taken for sequencing was PBMCs. The receptors come from a woman in her fifties or sixties in good health and CMV-seropositive.

Only a few counts were recorded for this clone. The chain combines TRBV28 with TRBJ2-5; 9 nucleotides agree with TRBD2. Trimming took 4 bases from V and 3 from J; bases not matched to a gene: 3. The germline CDR1 and CDR2 sequences are MDHEN and SYDVKM. This CDR3 has 14 amino acids. The DNA of the CDR3 is TGTGCCAGCAGTTGGACTAGCGACAAAGAGACCCAGTACTTC. It specifies CASSWTSDKETQYF.

The sample holds one count of this clone. The chain is built from TRBV7-2 and TRBJ2-1; possibly TRBD2 for D (5 bases). Germline V gene data show CDR1 as SGHTA and CDR2 as FQGNSA. The ends were cut back, 4 bases at V and 7 bases at J, with 8 bases in the middle. The CDR3 has 12 residues. CDR3 loop: CASSSPGNEQFF. The CDR3 nucleotides are TGTGCCAGCAGCTCTCCGGGGAATGAGCAGTTCTTC.

The V and J genes are TRBV14 and TRBJ1-4; a possible D gene is TRBD1 (5 bases). Per germline, CDR1 SGHDN and CDR2 FVKESK. V lost 0 bases to trimming and J lost 7 bases, with 21 bases between them. The CDR3 has 18 amino acids. CDR3 bases: TGTGCCAGCAGCCAAGATCTTAGGACAAGCAGTGAAGGTGAAAAACTGTTTTTT. It translates to CASSQDLRTSSEGEKLFF. The entire variable domain, with the rest obtained from reference TRBV14 and TRBJ1-4, is as follows: EAGVTQFPSHSVIEKGQTVTLRCDPISGHDNLYWYRRVMGKEIKFLLHFVKESKQDESGMPNNRFLAERTGGTYSTLKVQPAELEDSGVYFCASSQDLRTSSEGEKLFFGSGTQLSVL.

This sequence joins TRBV7-2 and TRBJ2-5; 8 bases are shared with TRBD1. The CDR3 is 16 residues long. After removal of 5 bases from V and 4 bases from J, the junction contained 12 bases not matched to a gene. Germline V gene sequence: CDR1 SGHTA, CDR2 FQGNSA. The CDR3 here is CASSGRQGSRAETQYF. The CDR3 region has the DNA TGTGCCAGCAGCGGCCGACAGGGGTCTAGGGCAGAGACCCAGTACTTC.

With regard to this clone: The same CDR3 can be traced to other DNA sequences in this sample. V gene TRBV7-9 combines with J gene TRBJ2-3; TRBD2 agrees at 11 bases. Germline V gene data show CDR1 as SEHNR and CDR2 as FQNEAQ (reference sequence). Germline trimming cut 3 bases from V and 2 bases from J; bases unmatched to any gene: 7. The CDR3 runs 17 residues. CDR3 nucleotide sequence: TGTGCCAGCAGCTTTGAGACTAGCGGGACGAACACAGATACGCAGTATTTT. This gives the protein CASSFETSGTNTDTQYF.

The chain employs TRBV5-6 and TRBJ2-3; D is ambiguous. The germline V gene has CDR1 SGHDT and CDR2 YYEEEE. The CDR3 covers 16 residues. V lost 0 bases and J 1 base, leaving 12 bases between the germline ends. The CDR3 sequence is CASSLVGGRGTDTQYF. The CDR3 DNA follows: TGTGCCAGCAGCTTGGTAGGCGGTCGGGGCACAGATACGCAGTATTTT.

V and J are TRBV19 and TRBJ2-7; a weak D match, TRBD2 (6 bases). V lost 10 bases and J 1 base, leaving 14 bases between the germline ends. The CDR3 has 13 amino acids. Looked up from germline, CDR1 is LNHDA and CDR2 is SQIVND (reference sequence). CDR3: CATGGTPSYEQYF. For the CDR3, the DNA is TGTGCCACCGGCGGGACGCCATCCTACGAGCAGTACTTC.

The V and J genes are TRBV6-4 and TRBJ2-1; D is perhaps TRBD1 (6 bases). Germline lookup yields CDR1 MRHNA and CDR2 SNTAGT. V was clipped by 2 bases and J by 5 bases, with 7 bases between them. CDR3 size: 13 residues. The CDR3 protein is CASSDRDNNEQFF. CDR3 nucleotides: TGTGCCAGCAGTGACCGGGACAACAATGAGCAGTTCTTC.

This rearrangement joins TRBV28 to TRBJ1-2; a possible D gene is TRBD1 (5 bases). Between the trimmed V and J ends, which lost 3 bases and 7 bases, there was a span of 21 bases. CDR3 length: 16 amino acids. In germline, CDR1 is MDHEN, CDR2 SYDVKM. CDR3 protein: CASSLGSTWGRGGYTF. The CDR3 DNA is TGTGCCAGCAGTTTGGGATCGACATGGGGAAGGGGTGGCTACACCTTC.

This chain uses TRBV9 with TRBJ1-2; tentatively, D is TRBD1 (6 bases). Trimming stripped 0 bases from V and 3 bases from J, with 12 bases between. Germline V gene sequence: CDR1 SGDLS, CDR2 YYNGEE. The CDR3 spans 15 residues. CDR3 sequence: CASSVGGGLDYGYTF. The DNA of the CDR3 is TGTGCCAGCAGCGTAGGGGGGGGGCTCGACTATGGCTACACCTTC.

The DNA for the CDR3 is TGTGCCAGCAGCTTAGGACTAGAGGGGGAGCAGTTCTTC. As protein: CASSLGLEGEQFF. V usage is TRBV7-9 and J usage is TRBJ2-1; D perhaps matches TRBD2 (6 bases). Trimming removed 1 base at V and 10 bases at J, with 11 bases between. The CDR3 contains 13 residues. Germline CDR1 reads SEHNR; CDR2 reads FQNEAQ (reference sequence).

The chain employs TRBV5-6 and TRBJ1-5, with 7 bases fitting TRBD1. This CDR3 spans 16 amino acids. The V segment lost 4 bases and the J segment 3 bases; nucleotides outside the gene matches: 10. Germline V gives CDR1 SGHDT, CDR2 YYEEEE. CDR3 sequence reads: CASSQANRGANQPQHF. The CDR3 DNA reads as TGTGCCAGCAGCCAAGCCAACAGGGGCGCCAATCAGCCCCAGCATTTT.

The chain joins TRBV9 to TRBJ1-2, with D perhaps TRBD1 (5 bases). The CDR3 length is 17 residues. Trimming took off 0 bases at V and 1 base at J, with 16 bases between the two ends. From germline, CDR1 is SGDLS and CDR2 YYNGEE. The CDR3, as DNA: TGTGCCAGCAGCGTAGACCCCTTGGGGGGGGTTAACTATGGCTACACCTTC. Amino acid sequence: CASSVDPLGGVNYGYTF. The full variable domain, with the rest looked up from reference TRBV9 and TRBJ1-2, is DSGVTQTPKHLITATGQRVTLRCSPRSGDLSVYWYQQSLDQGLQFLIQYYNGEERAKGNILERFSAQQFPDLHSELNLSSLELGDSALYFCASSVDPLGGVNYGYTFGSGTRLTVV.

This rearrangement joins TRBV7-3 to TRBJ2-3, with 7 nucleotides matching TRBD1. With 0 bases clipped from V and 6 bases from J, the junction kept 0 bases outside the gene matches. The germline CDR1 and CDR2 sequences are SGHTA and FQGTGA. CDR3 length: 13 amino acids. The CDR3 DNA follows: TGTGCCAGCAGCTTAACACAGGGGGATACGCAGTATTTT. Translating gives CASSLTQGDTQYF.

This clone was counted between two and nine times. The chain is built from TRBV6-5 and TRBJ2-7; D unresolved. Germline CDR1 is MNHEY and CDR2 is SVGAGI. The CDR3 sequence is 14 residues long. V lost 0 bases to trimming and J lost 3 bases, with 9 bases between them. The CDR3 protein is CASSYSRSNYEQYF. CDR3 in DNA: TGTGCCAGCAGTTACTCGAGGAGCAACTACGAGCAGTACTTC.